One sample yielded the 18 T cell receptor beta chains listed below, sequenced in a study of blood T cell repertoires in COVID-19. The data were produced by immunoSEQ multiplex PCR, yet TCRdb's version contains in-frame clones alone and is incomplete. The sample includes around 480,000 clones, 88% of them seen just once. What was sequenced was peripheral blood. The receptor source for this set is a woman aged 45-59 years with COVID-19, enrolled during active disease.

This sequence joins TRBV5-1 and TRBJ2-3, with 9 bases aligning to TRBD1. V lost 2 bases, J lost 0 bases, and 7 bases stayed unmatched. Germline CDR1 SGHRS, CDR2 YFSETQ. The CDR3 runs 17 residues. The CDR3 DNA follows: TGCGCCAGCAGCTTAACTGGACAGGGGCCTAGCACAGATACGCAGTATTTT. Its protein product is CASSLTGQGPSTDTQYF.

The rearrangement joins TRBV3-1 (or the pseudogene TRBV3-2) to TRBJ2-1, with D possibly being TRBD2 (5 bases). CDR3 size: 14 residues. Germline V gene data show CDR1 as LGHDT and CDR2 as YNNKEL (reference sequence). Deletions cut 3 bases from V and 6 bases from J, with 12 bases between. The CDR3 here is CASSQVSAGNEQFF. The CDR3 DNA reads as TGTGCCAGCAGCCAGGTTAGCGCGGGCAATGAGCAGTTCTTC.

This clone was seen only once. This chain connects TRBV5-1 to TRBJ2-7, with D unresolved. From germline, CDR1 is SGHRS and CDR2 YFSETQ. Trimming shortened V by 3 bases and J by 4 bases, and 8 bases separated the two germline ends. This CDR3 spans 12 amino acids. Here the CDR3 reads CASSSTGYEQYF. In DNA form, the CDR3 reads TGCGCCAGCAGCTCTACCGGTTACGAGCAGTACTTC. The variable domain in full, completed from reference TRBV5-1 and TRBJ2-7, reads KAGVTQTPRYLIKTRGQQVTLSCSPISGHRSVSWYQQTPGQGLQFLFEYFSETQRNKGNFPGRFSGRQFSNSRSEMNVSTLELGDSALYLCASSSTGYEQYFGPGTRLTVT.

J is TRBJ1-1 and V is TRBV7-9; D is perhaps TRBD1 (6 bases). The V gene lost 5 bases and the J gene lost 0 bases, with 16 bases spanning the gap. Germline assignment: CDR1 SEHNR and CDR2 FQNEAQ (reference sequence). The CDR3 is 16 amino acids. The DNA for the CDR3 is TGTGCCAGCAGCCTAGGACAGATTGTCATGAACACTGAAGCTTTCTTT. It yields the protein CASSLGQIVMNTEAFF.

The chain is built from TRBV6-2 or TRBV6-3 and TRBJ2-1; perhaps TRBD2 as D (6 bases). Trimming removed 5 bases from V and 10 bases from J, with 9 bases in between. The germline CDR1 and CDR2 sequences are MNHEY and SVGEGT. This CDR3 comprises 11 residues. CDR3 in amino acids: CASSLSGEQFF. CDR3 nucleotides: TGTGCCAGCAGTCTTAGCGGCGAGCAGTTCTTC.

CDR3 DNA sequence: TGTGCCAGCAGGGGTACGGGGGGAACCTACGAGCAGTACTTC. Translating it yields CASRGTGGTYEQYF. This sequence joins TRBV2 and TRBJ2-7, with 7 bases that match TRBD2. V shed 6 bases and J 2 bases; nucleotides not matched to a gene: 7. The CDR3 has 14 amino acids. CDR1 is SNHLY, CDR2 FYNNEI, per germline. Drawing the rest from reference TRBV2 and TRBJ2-7, the complete variable domain is EPEVTQTPSHQVTQMGQEVILRCVPISNHLYFYWYRQILGQKVEFLVSFYNNEISEKSEIFDDQFSVERPDGSNFTLKIRSTKLEDSAMYFCASRGTGGTYEQYFGPGTRLTVT.

V and J are TRBV9 and TRBJ1-5; the match to TRBD1 covers 10 bases. The CDR3 spans 16 residues. Germline CDR1 reads SGDLS; CDR2 reads YYNGEE. J gave up 2 bases and V 4 bases, and 6 bases lay outside the gene matches. For the CDR3, the DNA is TGTGCCAGCAGCCTCGGGACAGGGGACGGCAATCAGCCCCAGCATTTT. It is translated as CASSLGTGDGNQPQHF.

This clone was counted a single time. The genes are TRBV30 and TRBJ1-2, with TRBD1 as a possible D gene (5 bases). The germline V gene encodes CDR1 GTSNPN and CDR2 SVGIG (reference sequence). This CDR3 contains 11 residues. V shed 8 bases and J shed 8 bases, with 15 bases lying between them. The CDR3 sequence: CAGGAGGGYTF. The CDR3 nucleotides read TGTGCCGGCGGGGCAGGAGGCGGCTACACCTTC.

This chain links TRBV5-4 with TRBJ2-7; 7 bases match TRBD1. V shed 4 bases, J shed 0 bases, and the junction held 10 bases outside the gene matches. Germline values: CDR1 SGHNT, CDR2 YYREEE (reference sequence). This CDR3 has 16 residues. Here the CDR3 reads CASSRRTGLSSYEQYF. The DNA for the CDR3 is TGTGCCAGCAGCCGTCGGACAGGCCTGTCCTCCTACGAGCAGTACTTC.

This chain connects TRBV21-1 to TRBJ2-7; the table's D call, TRBD1, has no DNA check behind it. TRBV21-1 is a recognized pseudogene. The CDR3 extends over 16 amino acids. In nucleotides, the CDR3 is TGTGCCAGCAGCGCCCCCACCGGGACAGGGCCCTACGAGCAGTACTTC. It codes for CASSAPTGTGPYEQYF.

The rearrangement joins TRBV4-2 to TRBJ2-3; 15 bases align to TRBD2. After removal of 4 bases from V and 1 base from J, the junction contained 6 bases not matched to a gene. Germline assignment: CDR1 LGHNA and CDR2 YNFKEQ. CDR3 length: 18 residues. The CDR3 spells CASSPGTSGGPRTDTQYF. CDR3 sequence (DNA): TGTGCCAGCAGCCCGGGGACTAGCGGGGGGCCCCGCACAGATACGCAGTATTTT.

The CDR3 coding sequence is TGTGCCAGCGCTGGGGACTACGCTACCACAGATACGCAGTATTTT. This sequence encodes CASAGDYATTDTQYF. The rearrangement uses TRBV6-5 and TRBJ2-3; 7 bases align to TRBD2. V gave up 8 bases and J gave up 2 bases; unmatched junction bases: 10. Germline CDR1 reads MNHEY; CDR2 reads SVGAGI. The CDR3 is 15 amino acids.

This sequence joins TRBV5-1 and TRBJ2-7; 8 bases are a match to TRBD2. This CDR3 region has 13 residues. The junction had 7 bases not matched to a gene; V was cut back by 5 bases and J by 6 bases. Germline CDR1 and CDR2: SGHRS and YFSETQ. This CDR3 reads CASSWTSIGEQYF. The CDR3 region has the DNA TGCGCCAGCAGTTGGACTAGCATCGGCGAGCAGTACTTC.

The chain couples TRBV5-4 to TRBJ2-2; a weak D match, TRBD2 (6 bases). Germline CDR1 is SGHNT and CDR2 is YYREEE (reference sequence). V lost 4 bases, J lost 4 bases, and 11 bases lay in between. This CDR3 spans 14 amino acids. CDR3 loop: CASSPRGFTGELFF. In DNA form, the CDR3 reads TGTGCCAGCAGCCCCCGGGGGTTCACCGGGGAGCTGTTTTTT.

This clone appeared a few times. The chain carries TRBV30 and TRBJ1-5; 7 bases map to TRBD1. With 0 bases clipped from V and 6 bases from J, the junction kept 2 bases outside the gene matches. The CDR3 consists of 13 residues. Germline CDR1 reads GTSNPN; CDR2 reads SVGIG (reference sequence). DNA for the CDR3: TGTGCCTGGAGTGTACAGGGGATTCAGCCCCAGCATTTT. It yields the protein CAWSVQGIQPQHF.

DNA for the CDR3: TGCGCCAGCAGCTTGGGCGGGGGGACGACAGATACGCAGTATTTT. Translation: CASSLGGGTTDTQYF. The chain combines TRBV5-1 with TRBJ2-3; 8 nucleotides line up with TRBD2. The CDR3 has 15 residues. Unmatched junction bases numbered 3, after V lost 0 bases and J lost 3 bases. Germline CDR1 is SGHRS and CDR2 is YFSETQ.

In its sample, this clone was seen a few times. This sequence joins TRBV7-9 and TRBJ1-1; D is possibly TRBD1 (6 bases). Germline CDR1 reads SEHNR; CDR2 reads FQNEAQ (reference sequence). V lost 3 bases and J lost 5, with 16 bases in between. This CDR3 has 15 residues. The CDR3 loop reads CASSLQGLSGTEAFF. CDR3 nucleotide sequence: TGTGCCAGCAGCTTGCAGGGGTTGAGTGGAACTGAAGCTTTCTTT.

This clone was detected once. The CDR3 region is CASRPTGGPSVQYF. DNA for the CDR3: TGCGCCAGCAGGCCAACGGGGGGGCCCTCGGTGCAGTATTTT. The V gene is TRBV5-1, the J gene TRBJ2-3; 8 bases match TRBD2. The CDR3 is 14 amino acids. The V and J ends lost 5 bases and 11 bases, in that order; junction bases with no gene match: 13. The germline V gene has CDR1 SGHRS and CDR2 YFSETQ.